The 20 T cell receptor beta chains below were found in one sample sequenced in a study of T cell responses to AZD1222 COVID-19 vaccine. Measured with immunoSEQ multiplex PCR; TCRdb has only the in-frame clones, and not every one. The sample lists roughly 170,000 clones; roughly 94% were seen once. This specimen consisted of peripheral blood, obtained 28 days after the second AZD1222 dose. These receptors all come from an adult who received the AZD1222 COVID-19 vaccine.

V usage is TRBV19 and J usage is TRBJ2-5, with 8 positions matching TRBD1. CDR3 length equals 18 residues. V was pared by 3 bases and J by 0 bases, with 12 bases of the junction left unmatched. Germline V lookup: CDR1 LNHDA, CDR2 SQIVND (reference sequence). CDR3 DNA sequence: TGTGCCAGTAGTATGGGTAGGGGGGACAGGATGTACCAAGAGACCCAGTACTTC. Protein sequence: CASSMGRGDRMYQETQYF.

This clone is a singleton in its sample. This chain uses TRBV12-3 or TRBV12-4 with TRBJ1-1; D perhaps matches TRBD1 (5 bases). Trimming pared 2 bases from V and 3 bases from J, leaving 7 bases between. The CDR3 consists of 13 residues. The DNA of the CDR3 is TGTGCCAGCAGTTTAACCAGGGACACTGAAGCTTTCTTT. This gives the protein CASSLTRDTEAFF.

The CDR3: CASKVQGTYGYTF. In DNA form, the CDR3 reads TGTGCCAGCAAAGTCCAGGGGACCTATGGCTACACCTTC. This chain joins TRBV27 and TRBJ1-2; D might be TRBD1 (6 bases). V lost 7 bases and J lost 4, with 13 bases in between. CDR3 length: 13 amino acids. Germline loops: CDR1 MNHEY, CDR2 SMNVEV (reference sequence).

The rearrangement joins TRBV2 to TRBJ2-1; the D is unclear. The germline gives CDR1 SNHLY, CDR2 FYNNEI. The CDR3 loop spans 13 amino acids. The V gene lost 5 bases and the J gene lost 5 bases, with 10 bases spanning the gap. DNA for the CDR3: TGTGCCAGCAGTCGGGCAGACAACAATGAGCAGTTCTTC. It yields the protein CASSRADNNEQFF.

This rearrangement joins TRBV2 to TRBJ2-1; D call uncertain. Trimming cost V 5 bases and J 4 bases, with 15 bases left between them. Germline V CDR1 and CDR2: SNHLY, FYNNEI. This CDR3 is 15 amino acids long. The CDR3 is CASSLSSIKYNEQFF. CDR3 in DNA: TGTGCCAGCAGTCTAAGCTCCATCAAATACAATGAGCAGTTCTTC.

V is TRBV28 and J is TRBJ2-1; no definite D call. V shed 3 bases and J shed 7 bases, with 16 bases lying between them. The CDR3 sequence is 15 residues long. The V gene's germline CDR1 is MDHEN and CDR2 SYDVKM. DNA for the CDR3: TGTGCCAGCAGTTTTTTGCCCGCCTCGTTTAATGAGCAGTTCTTC. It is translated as CASSFLPASFNEQFF.

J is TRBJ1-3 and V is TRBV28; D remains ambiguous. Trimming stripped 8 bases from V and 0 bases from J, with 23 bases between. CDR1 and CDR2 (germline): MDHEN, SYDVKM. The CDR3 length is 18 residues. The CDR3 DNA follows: TGTGCCAGCGGGTATTCCCTGGCGAGGGCTGGCTCTGGAAACACCATATATTTT. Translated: CASGYSLARAGSGNTIYF. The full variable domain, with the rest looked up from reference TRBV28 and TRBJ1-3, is DVKVTQSSRYLVKRTGEKVFLECVQDMDHENMFWYRQDPGLGLRLIYFSYDVKMKEKGDIPEGYSVSREKKERFSLILESASTNQTSMYLCASGYSLARAGSGNTIYFGEGSWLTVV.

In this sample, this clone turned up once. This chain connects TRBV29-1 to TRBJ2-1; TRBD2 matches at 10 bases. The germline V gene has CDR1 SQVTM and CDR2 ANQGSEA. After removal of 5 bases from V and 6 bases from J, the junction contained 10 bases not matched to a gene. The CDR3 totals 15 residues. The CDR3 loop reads CSVLPGLARFNEQFF. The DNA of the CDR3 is TGCAGCGTTTTACCGGGACTAGCGCGATTCAATGAGCAGTTCTTC.

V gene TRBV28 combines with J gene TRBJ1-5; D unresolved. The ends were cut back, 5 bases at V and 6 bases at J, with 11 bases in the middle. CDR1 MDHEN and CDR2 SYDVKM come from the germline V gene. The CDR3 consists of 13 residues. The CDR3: CASSVPRAQPQHF. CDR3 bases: TGTGCCAGCAGTGTACCAAGGGCTCAGCCCCAGCATTTT. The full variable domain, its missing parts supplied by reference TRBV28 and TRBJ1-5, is DVKVTQSSRYLVKRTGEKVFLECVQDMDHENMFWYRQDPGLGLRLIYFSYDVKMKEKGDIPEGYSVSREKKERFSLILESASTNQTSMYLCASSVPRAQPQHFGDGTRLSIL.

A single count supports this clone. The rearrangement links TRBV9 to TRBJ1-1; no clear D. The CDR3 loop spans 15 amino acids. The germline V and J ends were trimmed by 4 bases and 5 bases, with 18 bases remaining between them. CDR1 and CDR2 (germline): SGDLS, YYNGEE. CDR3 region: CASSTDLGFWTEAFF. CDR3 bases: TGTGCCAGCAGCACAGATCTGGGTTTTTGGACTGAAGCTTTCTTT.

The chain's CDR3 is CASSLQGATEAFF. DNA of the CDR3: TGTGCCAGCAGTTTACAGGGGGCCACTGAAGCTTTCTTT. The chain uses TRBV28 and TRBJ1-1; TRBD1 matches 8 bases. With 2 bases clipped from V and 4 bases from J, the junction kept 0 bases outside the gene matches. This CDR3 region has 13 residues. Germline V CDR1 and CDR2: MDHEN, SYDVKM.

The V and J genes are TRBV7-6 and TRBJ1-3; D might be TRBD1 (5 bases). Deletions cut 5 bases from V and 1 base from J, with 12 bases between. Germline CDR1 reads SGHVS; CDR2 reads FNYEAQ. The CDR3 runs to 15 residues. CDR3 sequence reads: CASSEGWGSGNTIYF. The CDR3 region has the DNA TGTGCCAGCAGCGAAGGTTGGGGGTCTGGAAACACCATATATTTT.

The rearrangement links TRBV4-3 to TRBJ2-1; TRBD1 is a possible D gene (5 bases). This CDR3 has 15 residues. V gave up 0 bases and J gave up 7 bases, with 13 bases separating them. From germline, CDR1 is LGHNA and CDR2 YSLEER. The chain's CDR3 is CASSQEWGLENEQFF. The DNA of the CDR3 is TGCGCCAGCAGCCAAGAGTGGGGCCTGGAGAATGAGCAGTTCTTC.

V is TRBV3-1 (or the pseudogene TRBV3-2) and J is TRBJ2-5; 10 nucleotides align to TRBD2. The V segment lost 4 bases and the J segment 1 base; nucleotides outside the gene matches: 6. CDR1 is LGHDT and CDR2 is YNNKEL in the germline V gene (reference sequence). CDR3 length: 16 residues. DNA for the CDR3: TGTGCCAGCAGCCCTTGGACTAGCGGATCCCAAGAGACCCAGTACTTC. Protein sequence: CASSPWTSGSQETQYF.

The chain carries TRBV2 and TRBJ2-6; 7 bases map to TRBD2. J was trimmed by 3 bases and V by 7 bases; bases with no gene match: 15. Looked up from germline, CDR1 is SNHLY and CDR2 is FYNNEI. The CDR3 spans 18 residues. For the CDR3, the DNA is TGTGCCAGCAATGCAGGCGACCGTGCGGGAGTTGGGGCCAACGTCCTGACTTTC. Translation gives CASNAGDRAGVGANVLTF. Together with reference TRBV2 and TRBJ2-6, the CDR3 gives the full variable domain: EPEVTQTPSHQVTQMGQEVILRCVPISNHLYFYWYRQILGQKVEFLVSFYNNEISEKSEIFDDQFSVERPDGSNFTLKIRSTKLEDSAMYFCASNAGDRAGVGANVLTFGAGSRLTVL.

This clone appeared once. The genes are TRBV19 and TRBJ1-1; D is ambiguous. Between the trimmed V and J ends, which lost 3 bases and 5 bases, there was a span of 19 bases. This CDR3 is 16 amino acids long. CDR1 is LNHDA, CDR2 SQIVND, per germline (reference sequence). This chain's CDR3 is CASSMFARIQGTEAFF. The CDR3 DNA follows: TGTGCCAGTAGTATGTTCGCGAGGATCCAAGGTACTGAAGCTTTCTTT. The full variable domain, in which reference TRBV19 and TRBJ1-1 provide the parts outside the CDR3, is DGGITQSPKYLFRKEGQNVTLSCEQNLNHDAMYWYRQDPGQGLRLIYYSQIVNDFQKGDIAEGYSVSREKKESFPLTVTSAQKNPTAFYLCASSMFARIQGTEAFFGQGTRLTVV.

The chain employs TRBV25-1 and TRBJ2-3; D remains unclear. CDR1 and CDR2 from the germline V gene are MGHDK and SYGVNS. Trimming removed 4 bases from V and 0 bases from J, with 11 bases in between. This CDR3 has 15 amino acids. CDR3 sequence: CASSGRRTSTDTQYF. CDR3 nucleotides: TGTGCCAGCAGTGGCAGAAGAACTAGCACAGATACGCAGTATTTT.

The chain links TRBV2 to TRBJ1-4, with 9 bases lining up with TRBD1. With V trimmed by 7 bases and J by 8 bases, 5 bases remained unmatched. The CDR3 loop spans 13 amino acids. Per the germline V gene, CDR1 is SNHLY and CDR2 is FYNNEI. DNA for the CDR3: TGTGCCAGCAATGGGGACAGGGACGAAAAACTGTTTTTT. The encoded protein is CASNGDRDEKLFF.

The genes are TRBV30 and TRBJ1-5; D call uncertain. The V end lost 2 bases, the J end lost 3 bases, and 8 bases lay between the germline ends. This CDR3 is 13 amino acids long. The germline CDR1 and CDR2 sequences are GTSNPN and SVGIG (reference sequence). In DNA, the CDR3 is TGTGCCTGGAGTAGTCAGAACAATCAGCCCCAGCATTTT. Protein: CAWSSQNNQPQHF.

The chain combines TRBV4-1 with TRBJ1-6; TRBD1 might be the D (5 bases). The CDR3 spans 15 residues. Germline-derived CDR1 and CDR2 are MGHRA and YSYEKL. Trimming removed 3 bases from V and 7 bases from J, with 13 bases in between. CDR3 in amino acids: CASSHGTVGNSPLHF. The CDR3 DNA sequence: TGCGCCAGCAGCCACGGGACGGTGGGGAATTCACCCCTCCACTTT.